A selection of T cell receptor beta chains follows, all from one sample in a study of blood T cell repertoires in COVID-19. Data came from immunoSEQ multiplex PCR; TCRdb stores just in-frame clones and leaves some out. The sample shows a few hundred thousand clones, roughly 85% of them seen only once. Sequenced material: PBMCs or T cells enriched from blood (not recorded which). The receptors were sampled from a woman in her thirties or forties who had recovered from COVID-19. Both conserved end residues are part of each CDR3. The order of the fields is V gene, J gene, CDR3 protein.

TRBV6-5	TRBJ2-7	CASSYSGTGGREQYF
TRBV5-1	TRBJ2-7	CASSLQGQGGYEQYF
TRBV2	TRBJ2-1	CASSVPGGSSYNEQFF
TRBV7-6	TRBJ2-5	CASSLESGWAQETQYF
TRBV2	TRBJ1-2	CASSPRQGHGYTF
TRBV6-1	TRBJ2-1	CASSGASGSQDEQFF
TRBV21-1	TRBJ1-1	CASSFTGRVGKTEAFF
TRBV28	TRBJ2-7	CASTEGRYEQYF
TRBV2	TRBJ2-1	CASRPSGGWNEQFF
TRBV11-2	TRBJ2-5	CASSIEVGASVETQYF
TRBV5-8	TRBJ2-7	CASSPGLAELYEQYF
TRBV4-3	TRBJ1-6	CASSQGTDSPLHF
TRBV7-2	TRBJ2-3	CASSPPSSGDTQYF
TRBV30	TRBJ1-4	CAWSVDRAAGEKLFF
TRBV12-2	TRBJ1-5	CASRSRFQIGQPQHF
TRBV18	TRBJ2-7	CASSRDRDDEQYF
TRBV3-1/TRBV3-2	TRBJ1-5	CASSHQGNQPQHF
TRBV9	TRBJ1-4	CASSVDGVTNEKLFF
TRBV18	TRBJ2-5	CASCPRQRETQYF
TRBV12-3/TRBV12-4	TRBJ1-1	CASSRQGNTEAFF
TRBV4-2	TRBJ1-6	CASSPMPTGGHSPLHF
TRBV6-2/TRBV6-3	TRBJ2-5	CASSYLFPGGPGETQYF
TRBV10-3	TRBJ1-1	CAISDSGGQITEAFF
TRBV28	TRBJ2-5	CASGTTSGPQETQYF
TRBV27	TRBJ2-5	CASSFGGRKSETQYF
TRBV15	TRBJ2-1	CATSRGGAYNEQFF
TRBV4-2	TRBJ2-1	CASSQVVGLAVYNEQFF
TRBV6-6	TRBJ2-7	CASRPPGGEAYEQYF
TRBV19	TRBJ2-1	CASSDYDAGPGDEQFF
TRBV24-1	TRBJ2-1	CATSDSLGTSGFNEQFF
TRBV5-1	TRBJ1-2	CASSTGQSHGDYTF
TRBV3-1/TRBV3-2	TRBJ2-5	CASSPLRRAVIGRETQYF
TRBV28	TRBJ1-4	CASSFLQGASNEKLFF
TRBV5-3	TRBJ1-3	CARSLEQGPGNTIYF
TRBV11-2	TRBJ2-1	CASSSGTSGQRYNEQFF
TRBV4-2	TRBJ2-3	CASSQDGRLAVGRADTQYF
TRBV4-1	TRBJ1-3	CASSQVRVPGNTIYF
TRBV23-1	TRBJ2-6	CASSHTSPCWANVLTF
TRBV28	TRBJ2-7	CASSPGTGSYYEQYF
TRBV30	TRBJ1-5	CAWVSGPPTQPQHF
TRBV7-2	TRBJ2-5	CASSLGQGIRETQYF
TRBV5-1	TRBJ2-5	CASSLDGREDTQYF
TRBV5-1	TRBJ2-1	CASSSGLAVYNEQFF